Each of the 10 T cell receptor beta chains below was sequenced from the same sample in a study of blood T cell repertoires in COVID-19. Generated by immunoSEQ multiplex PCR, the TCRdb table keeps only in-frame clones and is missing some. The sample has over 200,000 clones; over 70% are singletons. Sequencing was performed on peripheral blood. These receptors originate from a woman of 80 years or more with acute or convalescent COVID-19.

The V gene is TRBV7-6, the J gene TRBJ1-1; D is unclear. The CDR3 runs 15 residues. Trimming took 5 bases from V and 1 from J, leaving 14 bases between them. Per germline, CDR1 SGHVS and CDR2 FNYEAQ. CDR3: CASSQTLGGNTEAFF. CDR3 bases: TGTGCCAGCAGCCAAACGCTCGGAGGGAACACTGAAGCTTTCTTT.

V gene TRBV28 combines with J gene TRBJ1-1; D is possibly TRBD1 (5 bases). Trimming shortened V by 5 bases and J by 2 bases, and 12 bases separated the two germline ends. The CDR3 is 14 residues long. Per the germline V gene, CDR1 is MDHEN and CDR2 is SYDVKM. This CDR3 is CASSPWTLNTEAFF. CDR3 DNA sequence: TGTGCCAGCAGTCCTTGGACACTTAACACTGAAGCTTTCTTT.

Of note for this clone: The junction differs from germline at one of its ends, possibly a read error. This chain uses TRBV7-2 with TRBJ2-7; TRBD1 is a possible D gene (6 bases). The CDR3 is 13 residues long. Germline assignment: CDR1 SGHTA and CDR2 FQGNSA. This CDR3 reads CASSLDISTGRDF. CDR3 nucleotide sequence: TGTGCCAGCAGCTTAGATATATCAACAGGGCGGGACTTC.

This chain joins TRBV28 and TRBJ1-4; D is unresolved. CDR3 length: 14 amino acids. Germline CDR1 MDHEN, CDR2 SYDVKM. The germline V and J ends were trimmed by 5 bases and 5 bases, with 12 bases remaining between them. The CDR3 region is CASSKNRGNEKLFF. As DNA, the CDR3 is TGTGCCAGCAGTAAAAACCGGGGAAATGAAAAACTGTTTTTT.

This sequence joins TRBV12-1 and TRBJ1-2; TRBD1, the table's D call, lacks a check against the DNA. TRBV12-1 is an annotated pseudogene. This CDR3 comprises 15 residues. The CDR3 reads CASSHGDSRVYGYTF. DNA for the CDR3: TGTGCCAGCAGCCACGGGGACAGCAGAGTCTATGGCTACACCTTC.

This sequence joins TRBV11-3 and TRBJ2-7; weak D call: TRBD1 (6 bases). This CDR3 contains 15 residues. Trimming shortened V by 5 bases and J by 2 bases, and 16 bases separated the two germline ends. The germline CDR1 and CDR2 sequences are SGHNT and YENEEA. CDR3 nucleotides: TGTGCCAGCAGCCCGGACAGTCCCGGGACCTACGAGCAGTACTTC. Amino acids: CASSPDSPGTYEQYF.

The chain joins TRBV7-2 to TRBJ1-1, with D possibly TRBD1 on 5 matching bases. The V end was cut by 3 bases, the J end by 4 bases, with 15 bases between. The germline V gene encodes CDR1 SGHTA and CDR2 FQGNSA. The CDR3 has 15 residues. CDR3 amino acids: CASSFPGLQGTEAFF. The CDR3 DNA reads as TGTGCCAGCAGCTTTCCGGGCCTGCAGGGCACTGAAGCTTTCTTT.

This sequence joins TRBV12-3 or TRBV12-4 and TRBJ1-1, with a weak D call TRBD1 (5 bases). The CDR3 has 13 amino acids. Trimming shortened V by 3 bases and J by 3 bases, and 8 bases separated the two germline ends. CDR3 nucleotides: TGTGCCAGCAGTTTGACAGCTTACACTGAAGCTTTCTTT. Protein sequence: CASSLTAYTEAFF.

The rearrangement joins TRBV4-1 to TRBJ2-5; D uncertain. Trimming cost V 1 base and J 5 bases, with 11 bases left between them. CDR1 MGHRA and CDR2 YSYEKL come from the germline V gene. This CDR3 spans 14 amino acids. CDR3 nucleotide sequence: TGCGCCAGCAGCCAAGGGGCCAGTATCGAGACCCAGTACTTC. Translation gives CASSQGASIETQYF.

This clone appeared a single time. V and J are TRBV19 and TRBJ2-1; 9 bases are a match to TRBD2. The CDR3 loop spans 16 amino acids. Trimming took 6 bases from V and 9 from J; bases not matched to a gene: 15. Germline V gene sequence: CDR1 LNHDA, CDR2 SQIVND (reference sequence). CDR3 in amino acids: CASRGGEASGIGEQFF. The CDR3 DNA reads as TGTGCCAGTAGAGGTGGCGAGGCTAGCGGGATTGGTGAGCAGTTCTTC.